The 14 T cell receptor beta chains presented below share a single source sample, sequenced in a study of CD4 T cells in relation to SARS-CoV-2 and coronaviruses. The protocol was immunoSEQ multiplex PCR, while the TCRdb copy is restricted to in-frame clones and leaves out a portion. The data show around 25,000 clones, with 77% seen just once and about 18% held by the top ten. Antigens for these TCRs are unknown. The unexposed donors gave CD4+ T cells in about 2011-2018, prior to COVID-19. The cells were cultured for less than twelve days before CD4+ T cells were isolated. Sequencing input: CD4+ T cells from PBMCs, cultured in vitro. The receptor set was obtained from a human donor in good health.

The chain joins TRBV4-3 to TRBJ2-6, with TRBD2 matching over 7 bases. The CDR3 covers 17 residues. With 0 bases clipped from V and 4 bases from J, the junction kept 6 bases outside the gene matches. Germline V CDR1 and CDR2: LGHNA, YSLEER. CDR3 sequence: CASSQDGGGSGANVLTF. CDR3 nucleotide sequence: TGCGCCAGCAGCCAAGATGGGGGGGGGTCAGGGGCCAACGTCCTGACTTTC.

The sample holds a few counts of this clone. V is TRBV6-2 or TRBV6-3 and J is TRBJ2-7, with D unresolved. Trimming left V 0 bases short and J 4 bases short, with 7 bases between. The germline CDR1 and CDR2 sequences are MNHEY and SVGEGT. This CDR3 spans 13 amino acids. The CDR3: CASSYSRRYEQYF. The CDR3 nucleotides read TGTGCCAGCAGTTACTCCCGACGTTACGAGCAGTACTTC.

V usage is TRBV7-9 and J usage is TRBJ2-2; unclear D gene. The V gene's germline CDR1 is SEHNR and CDR2 FQNEAQ (reference sequence). The CDR3 runs to 12 residues. Trimming removed 8 bases at V and 8 bases at J, with 12 bases between. The CDR3 sequence is CASGPHGGELFF. CDR3 nucleotide sequence: TGTGCCAGCGGACCCCATGGAGGGGAGCTGTTTTTT.

V usage is TRBV3-1 (or the pseudogene TRBV3-2) and J usage is TRBJ2-3; D perhaps matches TRBD1 (5 bases). Per the germline V gene, CDR1 is LGHDT and CDR2 is YNNKEL (reference sequence). The CDR3 runs 16 residues. V was shortened by 3 bases and J by 1 base, with 14 bases between the two germline ends. In DNA, the CDR3 is TGTGCCAGCAGCCAGACTCAGGGTTCTGGCACAGATACGCAGTATTTT. It encodes CASSQTQGSGTDTQYF.

This clone was seen just once. This rearrangement joins TRBV7-2 to TRBJ2-1, with TRBD2 matching over 14 bases. Germline assignment: CDR1 SGHTA and CDR2 FQGNSA. Losses at the gene ends were 3 bases for V and 8 bases for J; bases not matched to a gene: 3. The CDR3 sequence is 15 residues long. The CDR3 here is CASSFGLAGGDEQFF. CDR3 sequence (DNA): TGTGCCAGCAGCTTTGGACTAGCGGGAGGAGATGAGCAGTTCTTC.

J is TRBJ2-2 and V is TRBV5-1; D unresolved. Trimming took off 4 bases at V and 4 bases at J, with 2 bases between the two ends. CDR1 is SGHRS, CDR2 YFSETQ, per germline. CDR3 length equals 11 residues. CDR3 nucleotide sequence: TGCGCCAGCAGCGCCACCGGGGAGCTGTTTTTT. It yields the protein CASSATGELFF.

The V and J genes are TRBV7-2 and TRBJ2-2; 9 positions agree with TRBD2. Unmatched junction bases numbered 10, after V lost 5 bases and J lost 3 bases. CDR1 and CDR2 (germline): SGHTA, FQGNSA. CDR3 length equals 17 residues. CDR3 loop: CASSPAAGGPYTGELFF. The CDR3 coding sequence is TGTGCCAGCAGCCCCGCGGCGGGGGGGCCCTACACCGGGGAGCTGTTTTTT.

V and J are TRBV11-3 and TRBJ2-7; D is unclear. The CDR3 has 13 amino acids. V lost 1 base to trimming and J lost 1 base, with 5 bases between them. Germline V lookup: CDR1 SGHNT, CDR2 YENEEA. CDR3 coding DNA: TGTGCCAGCAGCTTAGTGAGGTCCTACGAGCAGTACTTC. Translation gives CASSLVRSYEQYF.

The chain carries TRBV6-5 and TRBJ1-2; D unresolved. Germline values: CDR1 MNHEY, CDR2 SVGAGI. Trimming took off 5 bases at V and 4 bases at J, with 11 bases between the two ends. The CDR3 loop spans 13 amino acids. Written as DNA, the CDR3 is TGTGCCAGCAGTCTAGGACGGCCCTATGGCTACACCTTC. This translates into CASSLGRPYGYTF.

The chain links TRBV4-2 to TRBJ1-5, with 7 bases identical to TRBD1. The CDR3 extends over 17 amino acids. With 0 bases clipped from V and 3 bases from J, the junction kept 8 bases outside the gene matches. From germline, CDR1 is LGHNA and CDR2 YNFKEQ. CDR3 region: CASSQDWGQRTNQPQHF. Here the CDR3 DNA reads TGTGCCAGCAGCCAAGATTGGGGACAGAGAACCAATCAGCCCCAGCATTTT.

The J gene is TRBJ1-5, the V gene TRBV7-8; maybe TRBD1 (5 bases). V shed 1 base and J shed 3 bases, with 13 bases lying between them. Germline lookup yields CDR1 SGHVS and CDR2 FQNEAQ. This CDR3 spans 16 amino acids. As DNA, the CDR3 is TGTGCCAGCAGCTTAGGGGGGGGAGGTTACAATCAGCCCCAGCATTTT. Translating it yields CASSLGGGGYNQPQHF.

The chain has TRBV21-1 and TRBJ1-4. TRBV21-1 is assigned pseudogene status. The length of the CDR3 is 13 residues. The CDR3 DNA reads as TGTGCCAGCAGGGGGGACGCAAATGAAAAACTGTTTTTT. This codes for CASRGDANEKLFF.

The rearrangement links TRBV12-2 to TRBJ2-1; no DNA check was done on the table's D call, TRBD1. TRBV12-2 is termed a pseudogene. This CDR3 contains 17 residues. CDR3 sequence: CASRLDPGSQPGNEQFF. Written as DNA, the CDR3 is TGTGCAAGTCGCTTAGACCCAGGGTCCCAACCTGGCAATGAGCAGTTCTTC.

The chain uses TRBV4-2 and TRBJ2-1, with 9 bases fitting TRBD1. The V and J ends lost 3 bases and 3 bases, in that order; junction bases with no gene match: 9. Looked up from germline, CDR1 is LGHNA and CDR2 is YNFKEQ. The CDR3 is 17 amino acids. CDR3 region: CASSQNSGTGFYNEQFF. The CDR3 coding sequence is TGTGCCAGCAGCCAGAACTCCGGGACAGGGTTCTACAATGAGCAGTTCTTC.